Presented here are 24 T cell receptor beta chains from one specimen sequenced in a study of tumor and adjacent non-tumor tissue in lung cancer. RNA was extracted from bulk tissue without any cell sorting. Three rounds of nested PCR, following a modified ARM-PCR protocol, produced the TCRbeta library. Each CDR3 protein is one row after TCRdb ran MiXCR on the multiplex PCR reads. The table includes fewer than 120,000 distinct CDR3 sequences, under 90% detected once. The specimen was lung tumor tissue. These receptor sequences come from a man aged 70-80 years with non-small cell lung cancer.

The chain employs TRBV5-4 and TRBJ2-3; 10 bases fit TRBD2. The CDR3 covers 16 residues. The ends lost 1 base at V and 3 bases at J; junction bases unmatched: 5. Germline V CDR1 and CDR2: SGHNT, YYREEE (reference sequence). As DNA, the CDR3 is TGTGCCAGCAGCTTGAGCCTAGCGGGAGTTACAGATACGCAGTATTTT. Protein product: CASSLSLAGVTDTQYF.

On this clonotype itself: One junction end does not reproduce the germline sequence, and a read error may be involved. CDR3 in amino acids: CASSRSGTSNGKLFF. DNA for the CDR3: TGTGCCAGTAGTAGAAGTGGGACAAGTAATGGAAAACTGTTTTTT. The chain combines TRBV11-2 with TRBJ1-4, with TRBD1 as a possible D gene (6 bases). CDR1 and CDR2 (germline): SGHAT, FQNNGV. The CDR3 has 15 amino acids.

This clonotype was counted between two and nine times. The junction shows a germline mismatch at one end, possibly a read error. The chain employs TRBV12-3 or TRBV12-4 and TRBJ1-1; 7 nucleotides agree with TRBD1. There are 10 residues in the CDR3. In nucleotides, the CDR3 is TGTACCAGCAGGGGGAGTGAAGCTTTCTTT. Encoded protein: CTSRGSEAFF.

CDR3 protein: CASSLSLRNTEAFF. DNA for the CDR3: TGTGCCAGCAGCCTTTCATTGAGAAACACTGAAGCTTTCTTT. The rearrangement links TRBV5-8 to TRBJ1-1; no firm D call. This CDR3 region has 14 residues. CDR1 and CDR2 (germline): SGHTS, YDEGEE. Trimming left V 4 bases short and J 2 bases short, with 12 bases between.

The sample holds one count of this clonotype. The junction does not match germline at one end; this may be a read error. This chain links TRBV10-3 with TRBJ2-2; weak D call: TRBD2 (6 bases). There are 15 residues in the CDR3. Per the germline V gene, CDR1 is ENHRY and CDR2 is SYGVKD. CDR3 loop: CAISESREATRELFF. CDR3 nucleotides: TGTGCCATCAGTGAGTCTCGGGAAGCCACCCGGGAGCTCTTTTTT.

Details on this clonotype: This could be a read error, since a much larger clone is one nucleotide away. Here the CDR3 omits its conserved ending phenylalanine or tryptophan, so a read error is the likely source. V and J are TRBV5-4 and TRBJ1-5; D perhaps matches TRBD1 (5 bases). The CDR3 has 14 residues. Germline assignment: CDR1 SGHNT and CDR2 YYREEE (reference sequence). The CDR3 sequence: CAGSVQGRNQPQHI. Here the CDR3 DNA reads TGTGCCGGCAGCGTGCAGGGCCGCAATCAGCCCCAGCATATT.

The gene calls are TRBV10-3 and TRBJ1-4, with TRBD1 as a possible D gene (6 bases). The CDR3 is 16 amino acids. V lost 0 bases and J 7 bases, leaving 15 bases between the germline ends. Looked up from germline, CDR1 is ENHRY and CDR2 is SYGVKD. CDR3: CAISESLGARGEKLFF. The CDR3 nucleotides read TGTGCCATCAGTGAGTCGTTGGGGGCGCGCGGTGAAAAACTGTTTTTT.

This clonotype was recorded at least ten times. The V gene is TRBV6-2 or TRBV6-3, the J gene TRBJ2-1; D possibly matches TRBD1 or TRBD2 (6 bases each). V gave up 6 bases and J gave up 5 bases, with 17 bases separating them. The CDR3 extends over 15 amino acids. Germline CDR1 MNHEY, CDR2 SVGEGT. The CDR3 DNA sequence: TGTGCCAGCAGGCGGACAGACTGGGGGGACAATGAGCAGTTCTTC. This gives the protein CASRRTDWGDNEQFF.

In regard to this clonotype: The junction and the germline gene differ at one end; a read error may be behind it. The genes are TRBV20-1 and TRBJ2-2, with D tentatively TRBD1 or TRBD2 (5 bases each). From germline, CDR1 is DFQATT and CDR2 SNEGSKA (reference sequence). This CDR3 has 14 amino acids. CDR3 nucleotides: TGCAGCGTCCCGGACATTAAGAACACCGGGAAGCTGTTATTT. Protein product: CSVPDIKNTGKLLF.

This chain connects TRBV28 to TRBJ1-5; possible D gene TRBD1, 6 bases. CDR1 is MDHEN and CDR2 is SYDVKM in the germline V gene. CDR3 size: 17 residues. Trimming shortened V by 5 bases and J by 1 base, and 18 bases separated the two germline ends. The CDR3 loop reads CASSLEDRGVSNQPQHF. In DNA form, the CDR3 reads TGTGCCAGCAGTCTCGAGGATAGGGGGGTCAGCAATCAGCCCCAGCATTTT.

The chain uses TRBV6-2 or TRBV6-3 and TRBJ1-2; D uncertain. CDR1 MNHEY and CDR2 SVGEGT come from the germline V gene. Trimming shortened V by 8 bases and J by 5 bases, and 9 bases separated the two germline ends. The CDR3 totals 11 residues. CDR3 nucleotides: TGTGCCAGCGATCTCTCATATGGCTACACCTTC. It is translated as CASDLSYGYTF.

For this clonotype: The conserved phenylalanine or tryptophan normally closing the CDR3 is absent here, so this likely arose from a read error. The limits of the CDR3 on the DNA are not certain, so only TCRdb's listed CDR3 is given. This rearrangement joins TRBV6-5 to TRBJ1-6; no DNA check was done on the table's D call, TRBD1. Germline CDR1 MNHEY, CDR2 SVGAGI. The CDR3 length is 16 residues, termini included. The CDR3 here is CATLQGAPTYNSPLHS.

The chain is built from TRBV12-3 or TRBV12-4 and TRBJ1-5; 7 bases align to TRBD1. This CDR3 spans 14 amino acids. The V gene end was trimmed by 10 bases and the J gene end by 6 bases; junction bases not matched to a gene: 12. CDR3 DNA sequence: TGTGCCAACAGAAGACAGGGTGATGGTCAGCCCCAGCATTTT. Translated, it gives CANRRQGDGQPQHF.

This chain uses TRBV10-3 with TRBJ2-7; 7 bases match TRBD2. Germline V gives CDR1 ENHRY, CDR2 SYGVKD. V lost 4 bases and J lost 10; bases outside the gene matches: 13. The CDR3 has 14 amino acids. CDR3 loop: CAISGDYTFYEQYF. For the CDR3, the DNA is TGTGCCATCAGTGGGGACTACACTTTCTATGAACAGTACTTC.

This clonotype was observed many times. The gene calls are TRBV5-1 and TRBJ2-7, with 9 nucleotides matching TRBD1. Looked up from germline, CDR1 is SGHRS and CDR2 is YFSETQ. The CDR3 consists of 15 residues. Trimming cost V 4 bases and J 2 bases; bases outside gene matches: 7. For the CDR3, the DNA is TGCGCCAGCAGCCTGGGACAGGGAATTGCCTACGAGCAGTACTTC. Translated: CASSLGQGIAYEQYF. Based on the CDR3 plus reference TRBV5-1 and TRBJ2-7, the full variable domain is KAGVTQTPRYLIKTRGQQVTLSCSPISGHRSVSWYQQTPGQGLQFLFEYFSETQRNKGNFPGRFSGRQFSNSRSEMNVSTLELGDSALYLCASSLGQGIAYEQYFGPGTRLTVT.

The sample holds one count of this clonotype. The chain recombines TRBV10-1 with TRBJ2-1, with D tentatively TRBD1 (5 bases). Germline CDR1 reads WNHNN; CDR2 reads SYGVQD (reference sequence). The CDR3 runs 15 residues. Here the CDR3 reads CACSRTWPYYNEQFF. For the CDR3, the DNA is TGCGCTTGCAGTCGGACATGGCCCTATTACAATGAGCAGTTCTTC.

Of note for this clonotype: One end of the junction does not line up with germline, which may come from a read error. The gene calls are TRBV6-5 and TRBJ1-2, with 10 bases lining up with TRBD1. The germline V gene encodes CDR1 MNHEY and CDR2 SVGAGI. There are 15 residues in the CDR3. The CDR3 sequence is CASTYSGQGVYCYTF. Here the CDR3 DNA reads TGTGCCAGCACTTACAGCGGACAGGGGGTATATTGCTACACCTTC.

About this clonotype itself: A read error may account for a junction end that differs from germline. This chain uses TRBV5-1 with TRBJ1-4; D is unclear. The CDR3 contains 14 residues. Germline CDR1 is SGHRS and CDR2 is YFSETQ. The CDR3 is CASNLSTPNEKLLF. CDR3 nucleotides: TGCGCCAGCAACTTAAGTACACCGAATGAAAAACTGCTTTTT.

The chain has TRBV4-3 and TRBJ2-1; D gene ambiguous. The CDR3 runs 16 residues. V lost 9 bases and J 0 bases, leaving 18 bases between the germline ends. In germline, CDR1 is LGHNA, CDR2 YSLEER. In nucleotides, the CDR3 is TGCGCCAGTGGCCAAGATCTAAGGGACTCCTACAATGAGCAGTTCTTC. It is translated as CASGQDLRDSYNEQFF.

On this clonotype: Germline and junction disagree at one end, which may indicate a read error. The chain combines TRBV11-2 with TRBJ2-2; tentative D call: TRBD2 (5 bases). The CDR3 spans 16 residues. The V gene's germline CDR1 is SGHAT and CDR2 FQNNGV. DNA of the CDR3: TGTGCCAGCGGCCTTCCCCCGGGCCGCGAACACCGGGGAGCTGTTTTT. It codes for CASGLPPGREHRGAVF.

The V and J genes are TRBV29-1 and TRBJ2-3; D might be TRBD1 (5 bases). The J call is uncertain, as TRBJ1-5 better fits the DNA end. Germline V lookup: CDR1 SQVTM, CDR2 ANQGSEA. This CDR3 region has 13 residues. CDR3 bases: TGCAGCGTTACTGGGCAGGGCACAGATACACAGCATTTT. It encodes CSVTGQGTDTQHF.

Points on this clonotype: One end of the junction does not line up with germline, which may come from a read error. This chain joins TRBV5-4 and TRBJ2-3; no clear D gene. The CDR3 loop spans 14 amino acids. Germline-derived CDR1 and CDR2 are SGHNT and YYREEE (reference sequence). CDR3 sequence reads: CASSPGSDIVTQYF. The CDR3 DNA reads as TGTGCCAGCAGCCCGGGTAGTGACATAGTTACGCAATATTTT.

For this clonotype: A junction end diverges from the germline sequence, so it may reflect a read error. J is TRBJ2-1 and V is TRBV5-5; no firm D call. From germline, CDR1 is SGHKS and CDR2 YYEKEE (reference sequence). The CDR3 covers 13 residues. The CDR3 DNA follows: TGTGCCAGCAACTTGGCCGGTTGCAATGAGCAGTTCTTC. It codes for CASNLAGCNEQFF.

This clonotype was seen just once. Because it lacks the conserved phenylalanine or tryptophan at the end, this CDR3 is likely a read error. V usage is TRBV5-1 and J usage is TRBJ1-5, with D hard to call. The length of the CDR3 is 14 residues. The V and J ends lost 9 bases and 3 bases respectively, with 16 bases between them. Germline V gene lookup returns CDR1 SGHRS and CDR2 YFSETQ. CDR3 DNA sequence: TGCGCCATCAAACCGGGTCATAACAATCAGCCCCAGCATTCT. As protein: CAIKPGHNNQPQHS.